What follows are 25 T cell receptor beta chains derived from one specimen sequenced in a study of glioma-infiltrating T cells. TCR alpha and beta CDR3 regions were amplified from RNA using iRepertoire nested multiplex PCR. TCRdb fed the multiplex PCR reads into MiXCR, producing one record per CDR3 protein. This repertoire shows roughly 120,000 distinct CDR3 sequences, 20% to 25% found once; its top ten account for roughly 15%. Sequencing was done on a sample of glioma tissue, nonneoplastic brain tissue, or PBMCs (not recorded which). These TCRs come from a human donor with low-grade glioma or glioblastoma, undergoing nonglioma brain surgery, or in good health (not recorded which).

This clonotype occurred many times. The V gene is TRBV7-2, the J gene TRBJ1-2; D not certain. The CDR3 extends over 12 amino acids. Germline CDR1 and CDR2: SGHTA and FQGNSA. V was shortened by 2 bases and J by 4 bases, with 5 bases between the two germline ends. CDR3 in amino acids: CASSLTAYGYTF. CDR3 DNA: TGTGCCAGCAGCTTAACAGCCTATGGCTACACCTTC. Full variable domain (outside the CDR3, taken from reference TRBV7-2 and TRBJ1-2): GAGVSQSPSNKVTEKGKDVELRCDPISGHTALYWYRQSLGQGLEFLIYFQGNSAPDKSGLPSDRFSAERTGGSVSTLTIQRTQQEDSAVYLCASSLTAYGYTFGSGTRLTVV.

This clonotype was detected many times. The V gene is TRBV4-2, the J gene TRBJ1-5, with D possibly TRBD1 on 6 matching bases. This CDR3 is built from 17 residues. The germline V and J ends were trimmed by 0 bases and 3 bases, with 15 bases remaining between them. CDR1 and CDR2 (germline): LGHNA, YNFKEQ. DNA for the CDR3: TGTGCCAGCAGCCAAGACCCCCCAGGGGAGGTCAATCAGCCCCAGCATTTT. Protein sequence: CASSQDPPGEVNQPQHF.

This clonotype was recorded many times. This sequence joins TRBV7-9 and TRBJ1-5; D unresolved. V was trimmed by 1 base and J by 4 bases, leaving 2 bases between them. The germline CDR1 and CDR2 sequences are SEHNR and FQNEAQ (reference sequence). CDR3 length: 12 amino acids. The CDR3 bases are TGTGCCAGCAGCTTAGAGAATCAGCCCCAGCATTTT. It encodes CASSLENQPQHF.

This clonotype was recorded a few times. The chain joins TRBV6-1 to TRBJ2-1; TRBD2 matches 8 bases. With 6 bases clipped from V and 5 bases from J, the junction kept 24 bases outside the gene matches. The CDR3 contains 20 residues. In germline, CDR1 is MNHNS, CDR2 SASEGT. CDR3 sequence reads: CASSPRGAPGLEGGNNEQFF. The DNA of the CDR3 is TGTGCCAGCAGCCCCCGGGGAGCTCCGGGACTAGAGGGAGGTAACAATGAGCAGTTCTTC.

This clonotype occurred many times. This sequence joins TRBV7-2 and TRBJ2-6; D remains ambiguous. Germline loops: CDR1 SGHTA, CDR2 FQGNSA. Between the trimmed V and J ends, which lost 5 bases and 0 bases, there was a span of 5 bases. The CDR3 length is 14 residues. CDR3 protein: CASSRNSGANVLTF. The CDR3, as DNA: TGTGCCAGCAGCCGGAACTCTGGGGCCAACGTCCTGACTTTC.

This clonotype has only a few counts. The rearrangement uses TRBV7-8 and TRBJ1-2, with 7 bases that match TRBD1. The CDR3 consists of 16 residues. V shed 5 bases and J 8 bases; nucleotides not matched to a gene: 17. Per the germline V gene, CDR1 is SGHVS and CDR2 is FQNEAQ. CDR3 in DNA: TGTGCCAGCAGCCAGCGAAGGGACAGTTCCTGGGACGGCTACACCTTC. Its translation is CASSQRRDSSWDGYTF.

This clonotype was picked up many times. This chain joins TRBV7-9 and TRBJ2-4; 7 bases agree with TRBD1. The CDR3 covers 12 residues. The germline gives CDR1 SEHNR, CDR2 FQNEAQ (reference sequence). The V and J ends lost 5 bases and 7 bases, in that order; junction bases with no gene match: 2. CDR3 sequence reads: CASSPQGNIQYF. As DNA, the CDR3 is TGTGCCAGCAGCCCACAGGGGAACATTCAGTACTTC.

This clonotype has a count of ten or more. J is TRBJ2-7 and V is TRBV27; D remains unclear. With 4 bases removed from V and 5 bases from J, the gap between germline ends came to 12 bases. The CDR3 sequence is 13 residues long. CDR1 and CDR2 from the germline V gene are MNHEY and SMNVEV (reference sequence). The chain's CDR3 is CASSSLYMNEQYF. CDR3 nucleotides: TGTGCCAGCAGTTCCCTGTATATGAACGAGCAGTACTTC.

The rearrangement links TRBV19 to TRBJ2-5; D ambiguous. The CDR3 is made up of 14 amino acids. The V gene lost 5 bases and the J gene lost 6 bases, with 16 bases spanning the gap. Germline V gene data show CDR1 as LNHDA and CDR2 as SQIVND (reference sequence). CDR3 sequence: CASSRTGNLKTQYF. In DNA, the CDR3 is TGTGCCAGTAGTCGAACGGGTAACTTGAAGACCCAGTACTTC. The variable domain in full, completed from reference TRBV19 and TRBJ2-5, reads DGGITQSPKYLFRKEGQNVTLSCEQNLNHDAMYWYRQDPGQGLRLIYYSQIVNDFQKGDIAEGYSVSREKKESFPLTVTSAQKNPTAFYLCASSRTGNLKTQYFGPGTRLLVL.

The V gene is TRBV4-1, the J gene TRBJ1-1; D remains unclear. Germline loops: CDR1 MGHRA, CDR2 YSYEKL. This CDR3 spans 16 amino acids. Trimming cost V 4 bases and J 1 base, with 16 bases left between them. The CDR3 loop reads CASSLLPGAGNTEAFF. CDR3 DNA sequence: TGCGCCAGCAGCCTCCTTCCCGGCGCAGGGAACACTGAAGCTTTCTTT.

Regarding this clonotype: A clone one base away is much larger, so this may be a read error. The rearrangement uses TRBV2 and TRBJ1-1; a weak D match, TRBD1 (5 bases). The CDR3 sequence is 14 residues long. Per the germline V gene, CDR1 is SNHLY and CDR2 is FYNNEI. The CDR3 region is CAGRSEGVNTEAFF. In nucleotides, the CDR3 is TGTGCCGGCAGGTCCGAAGGGGTGAACACTGAAGCTTTCTTT. Looking up the rest from reference TRBV2 and TRBJ1-1 gives the full variable domain: EPEVTQTPSHQVTQMGQEVILRCVPISNHLYFYWYRQILGQKVEFLVSFYNNEISEKSEIFDDQFSVERPDGSNFTLKIRSTKLEDSAMYFCAGRSEGVNTEAFFGQGTRLTVV.

This clonotype occurred a few times. The chain couples TRBV2 to TRBJ1-6, with 9 nucleotides matching TRBD1. Germline CDR1 and CDR2: SNHLY and FYNNEI. V dropped 4 bases and J dropped 11; count of bases not matched to a gene: 6. The CDR3 extends over 14 amino acids. The CDR3 coding sequence is TGTGCCAGCAGTGTGGGGACAGGGCGGGCACCCCTCCACTTT. It codes for CASSVGTGRAPLHF.

In the case of this clonotype: A much more abundant neighbour one base away suggests this may be a read error. The J gene is TRBJ1-6, the V gene TRBV11-2; D unresolved. The CDR3 has 15 amino acids. Germline CDR1 is SGHAT and CDR2 is FQNNGV. V dropped 5 bases and J dropped 7 bases, with 15 bases sitting between them. The CDR3 region has the DNA TGTGCCAGCAGCCACCTAAGCGGGAGCAATTCACCCCTCCACTTT. Protein product: CASSHLSGSNSPLHF. Full variable domain (rest looked up from reference TRBV11-2 and TRBJ1-6): EAGVAQSPRYKIIEKRQSVAFWCNPISGHATLYWYQQILGQGPKLLIQFQNNGVVDDSQLPKDRFSAERLKGVDSTLKIQPAKLEDSAVYLCASSHLSGSNSPLHFGNGTRLTVT.

This clonotype was counted many times. The genes are TRBV5-4 and TRBJ1-4, with 7 bases fitting TRBD1. This CDR3 region has 14 residues. Looked up from germline, CDR1 is SGHNT and CDR2 is YYREEE (reference sequence). Germline trimming cut 3 bases from V and 7 bases from J; bases unmatched to any gene: 6. The CDR3 here is CASSSETGSEKLFF. In DNA form, the CDR3 reads TGTGCCAGCAGCTCAGAGACAGGGAGTGAAAAACTGTTTTTT.

In this sample, this clonotype turned up many times. The J gene is TRBJ2-7, the V gene TRBV2, with D unresolved. CDR3 length: 13 amino acids. Trimming removed 7 bases at V and 1 base at J, with 11 bases between. Germline CDR1 reads SNHLY; CDR2 reads FYNNEI. Here the CDR3 reads CASKRFGSYEQYF. The DNA of the CDR3 is TGTGCCAGCAAGCGATTTGGATCCTACGAGCAGTACTTC.

This clonotype was counted only a few times. A read error may be the cause here, since a much bigger clone is one base away. The genes are TRBV7-7 and TRBJ2-1; 11 bases map to TRBD1. The CDR3 runs to 15 residues. Germline V gives CDR1 SSHAT, CDR2 FNYEAQ (reference sequence). The CDR3 coding sequence is TGTGCTAGCAGCCTGGGACAGGGGGTGCGGAATGAGCAGCTCTTC. Protein product: CASSLGQGVRNEQLF.

A word on this clonotype: A much larger clone lies one base from this, so it may be a read error. V is TRBV10-3 and J is TRBJ2-3; D is uncertain. Germline values: CDR1 ENHRY, CDR2 SYGVKD. The CDR3 has 13 amino acids. The germline V and J ends were trimmed by 2 bases and 2 bases, with 5 bases remaining between them. The CDR3 DNA is TGTGCCATCAGTGAGACCGCCACAGATACGCAGTATTTT. Encoded protein: CAISETATDTQYF.

This chain connects TRBV29-1 to TRBJ1-2; D remains unclear. This CDR3 contains 11 residues. V was pared by 5 bases and J by 8 bases, with 12 bases between. Germline V lookup: CDR1 SQVTM, CDR2 ANQGSEA. The CDR3 here is CSVRATGGYTF. CDR3 coding DNA: TGCAGCGTTCGGGCGACGGGAGGCTACACCTTC.

In its sample, this clonotype was seen many times. The chain links TRBV7-9 to TRBJ1-1, with TRBD1 as a possible D gene (5 bases). The germline V gene has CDR1 SEHNR and CDR2 FQNEAQ (reference sequence). The CDR3 is 12 amino acids. Trimming removed 5 bases at V and 11 bases at J, with 15 bases between. The CDR3 region has the DNA TGTGCCAGCAGCCCCGGACAATCTCGCGCTTTCTTT. Translation gives CASSPGQSRAFF.

This clonotype was detected only a few times. This chain links TRBV5-1 with TRBJ2-5, with 7 bases identical to TRBD1. The CDR3 contains 14 residues. CDR1 is SGHRS and CDR2 is YFSETQ in the germline V gene. The trim removed 4 bases at V and 5 bases at J, leaving 8 bases unmatched. The CDR3 nucleotides are TGCGCCAGCAGCCCAGGACAGGTCATTGAGACCCAGTACTTC. Protein: CASSPGQVIETQYF.

There are many counts of this clonotype. The chain combines TRBV20-1 with TRBJ1-2; no clear D. V was shortened by 3 bases and J by 4 bases, with 9 bases between the two germline ends. This CDR3 comprises 12 residues. Germline CDR1 and CDR2: DFQATT and SNEGSKA (reference sequence). CDR3 in amino acids: CSASLLGYGYTF. The CDR3 nucleotides are TGCAGTGCTAGCTTACTCGGCTATGGCTACACCTTC.

This chain links TRBV3-1 with TRBJ1-2; no reliable D call. This CDR3 spans 13 amino acids. CDR1 and CDR2 from the germline V gene are LGHDT and YNNKEL (reference sequence). Trimming removed 3 bases at V and 2 bases at J, with 7 bases between. The chain's CDR3 is CASSHGRNYGYTF. The CDR3 DNA reads as TGTGCCAGCAGCCACGGACGGAACTATGGCTACACCTTC.

This clonotype has a count of ten or more. V usage is TRBV4-1 and J usage is TRBJ1-5; D gene ambiguous. The CDR3 is 14 residues long. The V end was cut by 4 bases, the J end by 1 base, with 8 bases between. CDR1 is MGHRA and CDR2 is YSYEKL in the germline V gene. The CDR3 bases are TGCGCCAGCAGCCGAGCGGGGAGCAATCAGCCCCAGCATTTT. It translates to CASSRAGSNQPQHF.

This clonotype has ten or more counts. The chain is built from TRBV7-9 and TRBJ1-2; tentatively, D is TRBD1 (6 bases). The CDR3 is 15 residues long. Trimming left V 4 bases short and J 10 bases short, with 22 bases between. Per germline, CDR1 SEHNR and CDR2 FQNEAQ (reference sequence). Here the CDR3 DNA reads TGTGCCAGCAGCTCCGAAGGGCAGGGGAATAGAGACTACACCTTC. Translating it yields CASSSEGQGNRDYTF.

This clonotype was counted at least ten times. The J gene is TRBJ1-1, the V gene TRBV19; D is undetermined. Germline V gene data show CDR1 as LNHDA and CDR2 as SQIVND (reference sequence). V dropped 3 bases and J dropped 1 base, with 6 bases sitting between them. CDR3 length equals 13 residues. CDR3 bases: TGTGCCAGTAGTATTATGAGGAACACTGAAGCTTTCTTT. It codes for CASSIMRNTEAFF.